The subject of this entry is one TCR beta chain. The sample is drawn from a study of blood T cell repertoires in COVID-19. Overall study context: COVID-19 samples, acute and convalescent, were from the United States, Italy and Spain.

The assay was immunoSEQ multiplex PCR, and TCRdb's table has in-frame clones only and misses some. The table lists roughly 150,000 clones, around 85% of them singletons, with about 3.9% in the top ten. The CDR3 runs 13 residues. CDR1 is SEHNR, CDR2 FQNEAQ, per germline (reference sequence). Trimming pared 0 bases from V and 5 bases from J, leaving 7 bases between. The sequence derives from a woman between 65 and 79 years old with acute or convalescent COVID-19. The sequencing input was peripheral blood. V and J are TRBV7-9 and TRBJ1-1; no reliable D call. The CDR3 bases are TGTGCCAGCAGCTTAGCGGAGATGACTGAAGCTTTCTTT. Its protein product is CASSLAEMTEAFF.